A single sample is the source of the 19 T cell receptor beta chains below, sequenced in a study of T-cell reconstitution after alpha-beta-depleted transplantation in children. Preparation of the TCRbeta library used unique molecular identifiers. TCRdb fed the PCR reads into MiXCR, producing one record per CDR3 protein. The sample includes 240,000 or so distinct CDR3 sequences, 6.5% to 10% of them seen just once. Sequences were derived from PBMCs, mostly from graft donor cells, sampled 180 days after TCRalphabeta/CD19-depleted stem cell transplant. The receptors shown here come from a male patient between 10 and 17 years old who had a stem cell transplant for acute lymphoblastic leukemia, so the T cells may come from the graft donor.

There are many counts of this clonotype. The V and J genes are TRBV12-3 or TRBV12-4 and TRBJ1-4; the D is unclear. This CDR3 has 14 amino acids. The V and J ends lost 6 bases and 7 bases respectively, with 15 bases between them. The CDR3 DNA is TGTGCCAGCAGGACCAAACGCCTTAGTGAAAAACTGTTTTTT. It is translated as CASRTKRLSEKLFF.

The CDR3 DNA follows: TGTGCCAGCAGTACACAGGGAGGTCAGGAAAAACTGTTTTTT. Protein sequence: CASSTQGGQEKLFF. The J gene is TRBJ1-4, the V gene TRBV6-1; possible D gene TRBD1, 6 bases. Trimming took off 5 bases at V and 8 bases at J, with 15 bases between the two ends. The germline gives CDR1 MNHNS, CDR2 SASEGT. This CDR3 spans 14 amino acids.

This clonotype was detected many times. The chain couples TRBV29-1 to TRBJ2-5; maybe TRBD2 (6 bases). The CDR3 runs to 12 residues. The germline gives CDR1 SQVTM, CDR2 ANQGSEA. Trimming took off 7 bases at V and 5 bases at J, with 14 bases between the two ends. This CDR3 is CSAWDLRETQYF. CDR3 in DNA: TGCAGCGCCTGGGACTTAAGGGAGACCCAGTACTTC.

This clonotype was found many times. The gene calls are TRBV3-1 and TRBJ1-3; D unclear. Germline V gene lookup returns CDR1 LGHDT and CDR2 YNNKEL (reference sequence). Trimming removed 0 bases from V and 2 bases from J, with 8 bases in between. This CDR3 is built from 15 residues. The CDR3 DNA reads TGTGCCAGCAGCCAAGATCACGGGGCTGGAAACACCATATATTTT. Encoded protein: CASSQDHGAGNTIYF.

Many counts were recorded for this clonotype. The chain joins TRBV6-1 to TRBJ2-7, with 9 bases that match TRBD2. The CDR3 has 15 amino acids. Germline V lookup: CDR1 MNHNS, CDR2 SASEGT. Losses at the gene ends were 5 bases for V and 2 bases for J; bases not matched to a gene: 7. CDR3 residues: CASSRTSGPTYEQYF. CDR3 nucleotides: TGTGCCAGCAGTCGAACTAGCGGGCCTACCTACGAGCAGTACTTC.

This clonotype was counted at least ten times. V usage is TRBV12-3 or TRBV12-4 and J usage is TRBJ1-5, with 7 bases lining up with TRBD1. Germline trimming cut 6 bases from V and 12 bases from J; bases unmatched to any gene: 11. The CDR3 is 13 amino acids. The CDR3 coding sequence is TGTGCCAGCAGCCAGGGGGTGGAGCGCCACCAGCATTTT. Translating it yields CASSQGVERHQHF.

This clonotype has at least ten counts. The CDR3 loop reads CASSPNPVGGARGYTF. CDR3 sequence (DNA): TGTGCCAGCAGTCCCAACCCCGTAGGAGGGGCGAGGGGCTACACCTTC. This chain joins TRBV28 and TRBJ1-2; TRBD1 is a possible D gene (5 bases). Germline V gene data show CDR1 as MDHEN and CDR2 as SYDVKM. Trimming shortened V by 5 bases and J by 8 bases, and 24 bases separated the two germline ends. The CDR3 has 16 residues.

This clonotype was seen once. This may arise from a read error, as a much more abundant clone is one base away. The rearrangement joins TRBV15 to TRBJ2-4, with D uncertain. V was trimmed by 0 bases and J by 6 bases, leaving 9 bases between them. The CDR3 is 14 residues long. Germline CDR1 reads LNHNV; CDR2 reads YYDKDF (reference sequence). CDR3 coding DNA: TGTGCCACCAGCAGAGATCAGACCAGAAACATTCAGTACTTC. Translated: CATSRDQTRNIQYF.

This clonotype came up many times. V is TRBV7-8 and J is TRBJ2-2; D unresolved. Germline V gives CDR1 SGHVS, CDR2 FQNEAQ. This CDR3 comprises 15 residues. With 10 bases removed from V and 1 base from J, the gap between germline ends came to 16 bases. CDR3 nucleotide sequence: TGTGCCACCCCAGAAGATAGGGAGAACACCGGGGAGCTGTTTTTT. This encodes CATPEDRENTGELFF.

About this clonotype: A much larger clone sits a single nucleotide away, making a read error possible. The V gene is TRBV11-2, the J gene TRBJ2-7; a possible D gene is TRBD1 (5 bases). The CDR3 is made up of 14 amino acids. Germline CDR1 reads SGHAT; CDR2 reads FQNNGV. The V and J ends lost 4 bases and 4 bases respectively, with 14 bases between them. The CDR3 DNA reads TGTGCCAGCAGCTCAACGACAGTGCCTTACGAGCAGTACTTC. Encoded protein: CASSSTTVPYEQYF.

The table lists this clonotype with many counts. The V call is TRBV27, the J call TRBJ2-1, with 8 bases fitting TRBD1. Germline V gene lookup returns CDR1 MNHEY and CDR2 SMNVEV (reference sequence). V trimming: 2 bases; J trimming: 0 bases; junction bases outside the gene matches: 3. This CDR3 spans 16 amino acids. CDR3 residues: CASSLGDRISYNEQFF. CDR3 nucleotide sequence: TGTGCCAGCAGTTTAGGGGACAGGATCTCCTACAATGAGCAGTTCTTC.

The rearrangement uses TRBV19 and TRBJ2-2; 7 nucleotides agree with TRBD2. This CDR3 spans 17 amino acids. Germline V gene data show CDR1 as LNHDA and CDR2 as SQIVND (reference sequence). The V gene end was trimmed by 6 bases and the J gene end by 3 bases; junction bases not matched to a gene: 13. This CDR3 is CASRPLRSGKDTGELFF. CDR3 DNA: TGTGCCAGTAGGCCTCTGAGGAGCGGGAAGGACACCGGGGAGCTGTTTTTT.

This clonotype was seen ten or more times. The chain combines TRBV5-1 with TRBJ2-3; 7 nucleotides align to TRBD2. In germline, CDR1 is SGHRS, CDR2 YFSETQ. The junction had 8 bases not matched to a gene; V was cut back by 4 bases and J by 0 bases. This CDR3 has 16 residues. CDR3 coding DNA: TGCGCCAGCAGCACCGGACTAGTCGGTAGCACAGATACGCAGTATTTT. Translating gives CASSTGLVGSTDTQYF.

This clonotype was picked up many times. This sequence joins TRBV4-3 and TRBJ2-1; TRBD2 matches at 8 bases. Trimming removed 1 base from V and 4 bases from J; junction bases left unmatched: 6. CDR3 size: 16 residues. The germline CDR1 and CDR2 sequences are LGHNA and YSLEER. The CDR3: CASSQGWRGVYNEQFF. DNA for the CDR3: TGCGCCAGCAGCCAAGGATGGCGGGGGGTATACAATGAGCAGTTCTTC.

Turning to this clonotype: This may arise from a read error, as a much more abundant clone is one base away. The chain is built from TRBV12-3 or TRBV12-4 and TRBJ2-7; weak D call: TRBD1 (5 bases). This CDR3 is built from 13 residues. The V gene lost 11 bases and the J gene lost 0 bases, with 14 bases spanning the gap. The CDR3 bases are TGTGCCCGTTGCGACAGCACCTCCTACGAGCAGTACTTC. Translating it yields CARCDSTSYEQYF.

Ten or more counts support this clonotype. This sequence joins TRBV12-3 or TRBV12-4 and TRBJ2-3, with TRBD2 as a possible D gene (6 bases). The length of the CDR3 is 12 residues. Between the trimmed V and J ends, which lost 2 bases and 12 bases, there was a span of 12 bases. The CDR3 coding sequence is TGTGCCAGCAGTTTATCGCGGGACTCCCAGTATTTT. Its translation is CASSLSRDSQYF.

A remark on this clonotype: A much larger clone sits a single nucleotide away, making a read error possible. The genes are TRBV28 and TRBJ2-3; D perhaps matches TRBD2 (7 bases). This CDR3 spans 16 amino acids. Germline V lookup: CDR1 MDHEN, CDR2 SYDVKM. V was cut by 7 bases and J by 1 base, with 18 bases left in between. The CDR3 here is CASIPAGEGGTDTQYF. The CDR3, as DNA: TGTGCCAGCATTCCCGCAGGGGAGGGGGGCACAGATACGCAGTATTTT. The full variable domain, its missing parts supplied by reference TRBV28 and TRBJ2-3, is DVKVTQSSRYLVKRTGEKVFLECVQDMDHENMFWYRQDPGLGLRLIYFSYDVKMKEKGDIPEGYSVSREKKERFSLILESASTNQTSMYLCASIPAGEGGTDTQYFGPGTRLTVL.

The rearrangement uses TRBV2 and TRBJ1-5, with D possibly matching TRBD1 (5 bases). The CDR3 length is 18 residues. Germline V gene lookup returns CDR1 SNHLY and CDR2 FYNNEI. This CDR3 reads CTISGGKQAGPLNQPQHF. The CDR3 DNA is TGTACCATCAGTGGGGGGAAACAGGCGGGGCCACTCAATCAGCCCCAGCATTTT.

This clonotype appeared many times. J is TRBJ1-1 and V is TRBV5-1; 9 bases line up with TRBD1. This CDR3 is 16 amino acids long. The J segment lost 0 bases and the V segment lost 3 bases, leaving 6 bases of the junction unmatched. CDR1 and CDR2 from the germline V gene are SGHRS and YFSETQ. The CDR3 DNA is TGCGCCAGCAGCTCCTGGACAGGGGCCATGAACACTGAAGCTTTCTTT. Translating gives CASSSWTGAMNTEAFF.